This TCR beta chain emerged from a study of cytomegalovirus exposure and HLA in healthy donors listed by TCRdb under 2017. General notes on the study: The approximately 710 repertoires of the first cohort and the 95 to 150 validation repertoires were produced on the same platform, according to a later analysis. High-throughput TCR immunosequencing, statistical association of individual TCRs with disease status, and machine learning were combined to predict cytomegalovirus infection status. The study aimed to test whether cataloging public T cell receptors could reveal signatures of past pathogen exposure. Besides the first cohort of roughly 660 subjects, a separate validation cohort made up of 90 to 150 different subjects was used. The paper as a whole reports these results and caveats: The authors suggested that the approach could potentially be generalized to other disease states and immunological phenotypes. A later analysis found that TCRs clustered in the first cohort also tended to co-occur in the roughly 120 validation repertoires, with approximately 94% of cluster scores above 0. The classifier was reported to diagnose cytomegalovirus status with high specificity and sensitivity in both the original and validation cohorts. The study gave a list of 150 to 200 TCR beta chains associated with cytomegalovirus. In vitro tests confirmed that a few of the cytomegalovirus-associated TCR beta chains recognize cytomegalovirus antigens. A later analysis had no HLA typing for the validation cohort, so co-occurrence there was scored across all 120 repertoires. While some public TCRs were present in many individuals, most TCR sequences turned up only very rarely across donors.

On this clone: Its antigen remains unidentified. Per-base qualities were not stored, and no clone one base away is much larger.

Libraries were built with the immunoSEQ multiplex PCR assay. As for the original processing: A statistical classification framework was built to diagnose cytomegalovirus status from the catalog of TCR beta chain sequences. TCRdb retrieved this table from immuneACCESS and kept in-frame rearrangements only. Not all clones are present; in checked studies, unresolved V genes account for under half, and no reason is known for the remainder. V and J calls and clone size follow that table, whereas D and trimming were derived from the DNA. Counted in this sample were roughly 300,000 clones; roughly 87% of them appeared once. Together, the top ten hold roughly 1.1% of the sample. Donors formed part of the validation cohort, which comprised 95 to 150 subjects and was distinct from the first cohort of under 800 subjects. Spanning cysteine to phenylalanine, the CDR3 consists of 13 amino acids. Just the 39-base CDR3 DNA is kept, in frame starting at base 1. V and J are truncated by 2 bases and 4 bases respectively, leaving an intervening sequence of 11 bases. The germline V gene (reference sequence) gives CDR1 as GTSNPN and CDR2 as SVGIG.

This sequence was found in a woman in her twenties or thirties in good health and CMV-seropositive. The sample comprised PBMCs. The chain was built from TRBV30 and TRBJ1-1, with a weak D call of TRBD1 (5 bases match). CDR3 loop: CAWSPQGVTEAFF. The nucleotides read TGTGCCTGGAGTCCTCAGGGTGTCACTGAAGCTTTCTTT.